This entry features one TCR beta chain sequence. Its target antigen remains unknown. This entry belongs to a study of cytomegalovirus exposure and HLA in healthy donors (dated by TCRdb to the late 2010s). As for the study more broadly: In an earlier analysis of roughly 500 of the donors, 250 to 350 Gb of sequence data and 95 million to 130 million unique TCR beta sequences from about 190 million T cells were reported. An early release covering 500 to 750 HLA-typed donors comprised roughly 300 gigabases of sequencing data and around 80 million unique TCR sequences. Of the roughly 410 genotyped donors, less than 85% were placed in the genetic ancestry cluster associated with self-reported Caucasian donors. The study aimed to test whether cataloging public T cell receptors could reveal signatures of past pathogen exposure. The study used immunosequencing to profile the T cell repertoires of some 600 subjects and linked those repertoires to cytomegalovirus serostatus. A separate validation cohort of roughly 110 different subjects was used in addition to the roughly 720-subject first cohort. To predict cytomegalovirus infection status, the study brought together high-throughput TCR immunosequencing, statistical association of individual TCRs with disease status, and machine learning. A later analysis re-examined previously published TCR beta repertoires from more than 550 donors and added high-resolution HLA genotyping to investigate patterns of TCR occurrence. Rather than drawing on any new phenotypic data, the later analysis identified candidate immune exposures from TCR beta sequences and the way those sequences occurred across donors. In an earlier analysis of about 590 of the donors, high-throughput TCR beta sequencing was used to judge whether each TCR beta V gene segment behaved as functional or pseudogenic. Donor age, sex, ethnicity and CMV serostatus were compiled together with the repertoire data. Genome-wide SNP genotypes for about three fifths of the roughly 670 donors were used in a later genetic analysis, which treated that subset as a discovery cohort. All discovery cohort repertoires had been generated using a single sequencing platform. HLA typing included class I and class II loci at four-digit resolution. The number of donors typed differed by locus, with roughly 629-640 for A, B, C, DRB1 and DQB1, around 500 for DQA1, under 610 for DPA1, and around 430 for DPB1. Four or five DR-DQ haplotypes were treated as single units for association and clustering because of strong linkage in the cohort. Among about 370 genotyped donors of the cohort, an average of about 220,000 unique TCR beta nucleotide sequences was sequenced per donor, of which about 19% were non-productive.

A distance of 11 bases separates the germline ends of V and J, which lose 0 bases and 2 bases respectively. In the germline V gene, CDR1 corresponds to SGDLS and CDR2 to YYNGEE. Including the terminal cysteine and phenylalanine, the CDR3 comprises 15 residues. The read is trimmed to its CDR3 DNA, 45 bases read in frame from base 1. The cohort consisted of 650 to 850 healthy bone marrow donors. All cohort members were sampled while nominally healthy, although unrecorded immune exposures were likely present. The donor tested CMV seronegative, placing the donor among the 350 or so seronegative members of the cohort. Every donor gave a peripheral blood sample, and the peripheral blood mononuclear cells from that sample were used for TCR beta sequencing. Genomic DNA extraction from the blood cell samples was performed with the Qiagen DNeasy Blood Extraction Kit. Overall study outcomes, separate from this receptor: In the study, around 150 TCR beta chains were listed as associated with cytomegalovirus. The classifier was reported to diagnose cytomegalovirus status with high specificity and sensitivity in both the original and validation cohorts. Some IMGT-functional V segments, including TRBV6-2 and TRBV6-3, could not be distinguished by the 87-base-pair reads and were therefore excluded. Presence/absence analyses assumed roughly uniform sequencing depth across donors, an assumption that may not hold. In this cohort, only TCR beta chains were sequenced, and detectable features were limited by the absence of alpha or paired-chain data. Specific HLA alleles were associated with roughly 17,000 TCR beta sequences at a false discovery rate of 0.05 in a later analysis. Around 16 rarely observed V segments, including chromosome 9 orphons, were excluded from the earlier analysis of several hundred of the donors because counts were too low. A further reported finding was that TCR beta sequences accurately predicted the HLA-A and HLA-B alleles for most subjects in the first cohort. The authors suggested that the approach could potentially be generalized to other disease states and immunological phenotypes. In a later analysis, most CMV-associated TCR beta chains were found to appear HLA-restricted, with HLA associations seemingly driven largely by CMV exposure. Compared with the roughly 700-donor mean, donors in an Asian-associated ancestry cluster had fewer N-insertions in productive TCRs, according to a later genetic analysis. In a later analysis, HLA-associated TCR beta chains were found to be more clonally expanded and to have lower generation probabilities than equally common non-associated chains. HLA typing was unavailable for some donors at each locus, so association tests used only the typed subset. A group of highly shared sequence variants was considered likely to be a technical artifact of the sequencing pipeline. Broadly in line with IMGT annotations, most TCR beta V segments showed up in productive rearrangements about 90% or about 30% of the time in an earlier analysis of a few hundred of the donors. For the cohort, immune exposure information was limited to CMV serostatus. Assigning TCR associations to individual alleles was difficult when HLA alleles, especially DR and DQ, strongly co-occurred. An association between a missense DCLRE1C variant and V-gene and J-gene trimming of TCR beta chains was found in a later genetic analysis and replicated in an independent cohort. Correlated functional status among segregating V segments might reflect linkage disequilibrium, but an unknown experimental factor could not be ruled out. While some public TCRs were present in many individuals, most TCR sequences turned up only very rarely across donors. In a later analysis, TCR association rates were found to vary across HLA loci, with the most associated TCRs seen for DRB1 alleles and the fewest for HLA-C alleles. A few of the identified cytomegalovirus-associated TCR beta chains were confirmed in vitro to be specific for cytomegalovirus antigens. A later analysis reported that several top co-occurrence clusters appeared linked to parvovirus B19, influenza, CMV and Epstein-Barr virus.

Library construction relied on the immunoSEQ multiplex PCR assay. For the multiplex PCR, a mixture combining 60 forward primers for TCR Vbeta segments and 13 reverse primers for TCR Jbeta segments was used. The CDR3 region of rearranged TCR beta genes was amplified from genomic DNA by a multiplex PCR assay. The Illumina HiSeq System was used to sequence the amplified TCR beta libraries as 87-base-pair reads. Concerning the study's data processing: In a later analysis, some 80 million unique TCR beta chains were counted across the 500 to 850 repertoires, and some 10 million of these chains were shared by at least two donors. A nearest-neighbor algorithm error-corrected the raw reads and collapsed the reads into unique sequences, merging closely related sequences to remove PCR and sequencing errors. V, D and J gene segments were assigned by aligning CDR3 sequences to IMGT reference sequences. For a sequence to be retained, at least a six-nucleotide match to both a V gene segment and a J gene segment was required. A rearrangement was called productive if the CDR3 had no stop codons and remained in frame with V and J, and every other rearrangement was called non-productive. Following IMGT convention, CDR3 was defined as the stretch from the second conserved V-encoded cysteine to the conserved J-encoded phenylalanine. The earlier analysis of approximately 500 of the donors excluded sequences that lacked an unambiguous match to a single V gene segment. In an earlier analysis of approximately 500 of the donors, a V segment was called functional when productive rearrangements were above 56.7%, and segregating when the standard deviation between donors exceeded 5%. A statistical classification framework was developed to diagnose cytomegalovirus status using the catalog of TCR beta chain sequences. A later analysis assigned V and J genes by comparing TCR nucleotide sequences with IMGT/GENE-DB human TR gene sequences. A later analysis assigned CDR3 sequences and most-parsimonious VDJ recombination scenarios with the TCRdist pipeline. In a later analysis, each TCR beta chain was defined by its CDR3 amino acid sequence together with its V-gene family, and reads without a unique V-gene family were excluded. A later analysis removed 550 to 650 highly shared, low-generation-probability nucleotide sequences to deal with suspected cross-contamination and a sequencing artifact. In a later analysis, a clonal expansion index was calculated for each public chain from normalized within-repertoire ranks of inferred template counts. In a later analysis, generation probabilities were computed with a VDJ recombination model fitted to out-of-frame rearrangements, and the resulting probabilities were checked against IGoR. In a later analysis, hypergeometric tests were used to score TCR-TCR, TCR-HLA and TCR-CMV co-occurrence, with a repertoire-size bias correction applied to TCR pairs. False discovery rates were estimated in a later analysis by permuting HLA or CMV assignments 20 times. In a later analysis, co-occurring TCRs were grouped with DBSCAN, and TCRdist sequence similarity was added when clustering was performed within HLA-allele-positive subsets. Co-occurrence clustering excluded repertoires with fewer than 30,000 or more than 120,000 public chains, plus five with anomalous nucleotide sharing. The source is immuneACCESS, and TCRdb retained only in-frame sequences with V and J called. Part of the clones is not carried over; for the studies checked, unresolved V genes explain less than half of this, and the remainder is unexplained. The D gene and trimming were derived from the DNA, and the V and J assignments and clone size from that table. The table for this sample lists some 130,000 clones. In total, the top ten clones hold 2% of the sample.

The TCR was taken from a woman in her fifties or sixties in good health and CMV-seronegative. Specimen: PBMCs. The chain was built from TRBV9 and TRBJ2-5; the D gene identity is not certain. The CDR3 region: CASSVVATAQETQYF. The bases are TGTGCCAGCAGCGTAGTTGCAACAGCACAAGAGACCCAGTACTTC.